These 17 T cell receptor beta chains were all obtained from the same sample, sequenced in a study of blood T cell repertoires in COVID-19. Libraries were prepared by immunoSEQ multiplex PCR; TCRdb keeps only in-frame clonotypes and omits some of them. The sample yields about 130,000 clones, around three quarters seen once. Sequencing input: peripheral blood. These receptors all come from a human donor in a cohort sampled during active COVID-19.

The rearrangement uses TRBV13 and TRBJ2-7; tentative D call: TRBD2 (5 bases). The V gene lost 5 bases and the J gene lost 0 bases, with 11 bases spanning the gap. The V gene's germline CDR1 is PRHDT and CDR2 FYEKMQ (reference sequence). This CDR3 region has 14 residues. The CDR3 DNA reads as TGTGCCAGCAGCCCGTCCGGGAACTCCTACGAGCAGTACTTC. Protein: CASSPSGNSYEQYF.

This CDR3 is CASSAYRGDSNQPQHF. Here the CDR3 DNA reads TGCGCCAGCAGCGCTTACAGGGGAGATAGCAATCAGCCCCAGCATTTT. The chain links TRBV4-1 to TRBJ1-5; 7 nucleotides agree with TRBD1. Germline loops: CDR1 MGHRA, CDR2 YSYEKL. There are 16 residues in the CDR3. V lost 5 bases, J lost 0 bases, and 7 bases stayed unmatched.

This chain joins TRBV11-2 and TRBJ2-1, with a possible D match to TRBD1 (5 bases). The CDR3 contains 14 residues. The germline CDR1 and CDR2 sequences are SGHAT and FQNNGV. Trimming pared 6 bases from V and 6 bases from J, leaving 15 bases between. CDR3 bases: TGTGCCAGCAGTCAAACGACAGCGTTCAATGAGCAGTTCTTC. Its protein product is CASSQTTAFNEQFF.

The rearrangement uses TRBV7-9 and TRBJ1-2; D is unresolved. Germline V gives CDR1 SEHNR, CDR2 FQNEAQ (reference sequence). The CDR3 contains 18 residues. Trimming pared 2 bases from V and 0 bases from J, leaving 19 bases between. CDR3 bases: TGTGCCAGCAGCTTATCGATGGGCTATACCTCCTCTAACTATGGCTACACCTTC. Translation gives CASSLSMGYTSSNYGYTF. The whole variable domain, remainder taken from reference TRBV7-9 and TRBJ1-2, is DTGVSQNPRHKITKRGQNVTFRCDPISEHNRLYWYRQTLGQGPEFLTYFQNEAQLEKSRLLSDRFSAERPKGSFSTLEIQRTEQGDSAMYLCASSLSMGYTSSNYGYTFGSGTRLTVV.

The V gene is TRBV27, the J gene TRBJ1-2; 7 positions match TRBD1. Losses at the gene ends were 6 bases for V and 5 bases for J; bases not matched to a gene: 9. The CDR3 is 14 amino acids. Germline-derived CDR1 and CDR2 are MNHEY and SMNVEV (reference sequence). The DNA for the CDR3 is TGTGCCAGCAGGTTTAGGGACAGCTTTTATGGCTACACCTTC. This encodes CASRFRDSFYGYTF.

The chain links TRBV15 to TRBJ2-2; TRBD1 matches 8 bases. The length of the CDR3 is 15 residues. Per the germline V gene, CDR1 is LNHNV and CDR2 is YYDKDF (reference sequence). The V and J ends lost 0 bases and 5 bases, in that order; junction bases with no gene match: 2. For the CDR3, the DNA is TGTGCCACCAGCAGAGAACAGGGGGGTACCGGGGAGCTGTTTTTT. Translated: CATSREQGGTGELFF.

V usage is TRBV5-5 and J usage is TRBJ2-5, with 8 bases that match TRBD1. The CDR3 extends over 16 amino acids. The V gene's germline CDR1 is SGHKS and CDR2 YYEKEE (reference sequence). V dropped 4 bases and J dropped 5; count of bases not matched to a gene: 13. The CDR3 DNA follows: TGTGCCAGCAGCCCATCGTCGCAGGGGGCTGGTGAGACCCAGTACTTC. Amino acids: CASSPSSQGAGETQYF.

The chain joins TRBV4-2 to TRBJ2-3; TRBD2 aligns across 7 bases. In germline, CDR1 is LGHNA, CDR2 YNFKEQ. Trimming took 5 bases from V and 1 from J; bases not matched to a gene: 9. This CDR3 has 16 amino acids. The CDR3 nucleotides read TGTGCCAGCAGCTCGTTACTCGCGGGGGGCACAGATACGCAGTATTTT. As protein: CASSSLLAGGTDTQYF.

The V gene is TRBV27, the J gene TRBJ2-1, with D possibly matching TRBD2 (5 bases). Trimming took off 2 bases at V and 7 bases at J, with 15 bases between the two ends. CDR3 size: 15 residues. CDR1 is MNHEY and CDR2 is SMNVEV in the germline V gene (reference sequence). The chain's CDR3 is CASSLAGGWENEQFF. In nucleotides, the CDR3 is TGTGCCAGCAGTTTAGCGGGCGGGTGGGAAAATGAGCAGTTCTTC.

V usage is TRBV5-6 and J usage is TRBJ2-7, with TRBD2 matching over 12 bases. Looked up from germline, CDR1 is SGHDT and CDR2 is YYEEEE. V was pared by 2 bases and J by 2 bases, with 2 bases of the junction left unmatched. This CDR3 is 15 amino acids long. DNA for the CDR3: TGTGCCAGCAGCTTTCGGACTAGCGGGGCCTACGAGCAGTACTTC. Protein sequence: CASSFRTSGAYEQYF.

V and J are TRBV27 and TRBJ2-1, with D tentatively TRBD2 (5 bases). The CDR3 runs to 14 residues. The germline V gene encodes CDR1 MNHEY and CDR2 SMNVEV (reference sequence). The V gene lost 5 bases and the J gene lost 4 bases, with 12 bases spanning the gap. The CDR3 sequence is CASSPRDFYNEQFF. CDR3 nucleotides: TGTGCCAGCAGTCCCCGGGATTTTTACAATGAGCAGTTCTTC.

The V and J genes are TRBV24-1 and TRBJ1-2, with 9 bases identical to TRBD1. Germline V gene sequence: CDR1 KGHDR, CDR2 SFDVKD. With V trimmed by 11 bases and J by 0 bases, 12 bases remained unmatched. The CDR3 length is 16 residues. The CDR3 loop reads CAIIRQGVITNYGYTF. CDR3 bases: TGTGCCATCATACGACAGGGGGTAATAACTAACTATGGCTACACCTTC.

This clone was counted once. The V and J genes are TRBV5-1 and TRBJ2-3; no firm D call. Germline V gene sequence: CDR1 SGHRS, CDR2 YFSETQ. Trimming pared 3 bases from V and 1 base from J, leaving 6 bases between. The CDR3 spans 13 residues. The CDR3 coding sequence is TGCGCCAGCAGCTGGAGCGGCACAGATACGCAGTATTTT. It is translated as CASSWSGTDTQYF.

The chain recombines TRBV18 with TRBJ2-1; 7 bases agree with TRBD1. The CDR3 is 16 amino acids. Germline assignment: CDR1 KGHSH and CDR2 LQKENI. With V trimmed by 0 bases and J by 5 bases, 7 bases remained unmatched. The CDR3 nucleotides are TGTGCCAGCTCACCACCTAGCAGGGGGAAAAACAATGAGCAGTTCTTC. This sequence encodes CASSPPSRGKNNEQFF.

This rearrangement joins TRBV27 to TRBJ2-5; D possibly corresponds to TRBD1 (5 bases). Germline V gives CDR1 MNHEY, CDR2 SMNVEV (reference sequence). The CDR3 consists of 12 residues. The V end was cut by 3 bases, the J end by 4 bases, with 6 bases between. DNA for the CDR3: TGTGCCAGCAGTTTCCAGGGAGAGACCCAGTACTTC. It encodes CASSFQGETQYF.

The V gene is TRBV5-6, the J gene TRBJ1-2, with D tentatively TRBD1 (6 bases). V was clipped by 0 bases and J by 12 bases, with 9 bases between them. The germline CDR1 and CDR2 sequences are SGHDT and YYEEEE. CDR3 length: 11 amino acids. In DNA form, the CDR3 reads TGTGCCAGCAGCTTGGGGGGGCGGGACACCTTC. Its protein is CASSLGGRDTF.

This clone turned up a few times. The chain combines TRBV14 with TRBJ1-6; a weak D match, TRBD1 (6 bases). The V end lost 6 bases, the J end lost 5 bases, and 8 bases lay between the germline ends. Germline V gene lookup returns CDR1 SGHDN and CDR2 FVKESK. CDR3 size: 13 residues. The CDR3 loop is CASRQGNNSPLHF. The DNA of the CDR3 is TGTGCCAGCAGACAGGGTAATAATTCACCCCTCCACTTT.